A selection of T cell receptor beta chains follows, all from one sample in a study of a mutant IDH1 vaccine in newly diagnosed glioma. Profiled with immunoSEQ multiplex PCR; TCRdb holds only in-frame clones, not every one. The table lists just under 45,000 clones, around 93% of them singletons. Their antigens are not known. Specimen: PBMCs, collected from a glioma patient whose treatment included an IDH1 peptide vaccine. These receptors all stem from a man aged 45 to 65 with glioma. CDR3s include the opening cysteine and the closing phenylalanine or tryptophan. A D gene is named only where the DNA matches it firmly. A row's size may be missing; if present it is once, few, many or a size class.

-	-	TRBV7-2	TRBJ2-2	CASSPPGGLSTGELFF	TGTGCCAGCAGCCCTCCCGGGGGGCTGAGCACCGGGGAGCTGTTTTTT
once	-	TRBV19	TRBJ2-5	CASSSFTGRETQYF	TGTGCCAGTAGTTCCTTCACAGGGCGGGAGACCCAGTACTTC
-	TRBD1	TRBV6-5	TRBJ1-4	CASRGTSARGEKLFF	TGTGCCAGCAGGGGGACGAGTGCCAGGGGGGAAAAACTGTTTTTT
-	TRBD2	TRBV20-1	TRBJ2-7	CRGGGGYEQYF	TGCAGGGGCGGGGGGGGCTACGAGCAGTACTTC
-	TRBD1	TRBV7-7	TRBJ2-5	CASSLPGQGAGETQYF	TGTGCTAGCAGCCTACCGGGACAGGGGGCGGGGGAGACCCAGTACTTC
-	-	TRBV6-5	TRBJ1-5	CASSPGATNQPQHF	TGTGCCAGCAGTCCAGGGGCTACCAATCAGCCCCAGCATTTT
-	-	TRBV4-2	TRBJ2-3	CASSQDRAALTDTQYF	TGTGCCAGCAGCCAAGATCGAGCGGCGCTCACAGATACGCAGTATTTT
-	-	TRBV5-1	TRBJ1-4	CASRPGTANEKLFF	TGCGCCAGCAGGCCCGGGACGGCGAATGAAAAACTGTTTTTT
-	TRBD1	TRBV7-9	TRBJ2-3	CASSSSHRDRGLTDTQYF	TGTGCCAGCAGCTCTAGTCACCGGGACAGGGGGCTCACAGATACGCAGTATTTT
-	-	TRBV29-1	TRBJ2-7	CSVGVYEQYF	TGCAGCGTTGGCGTCTACGAGCAGTACTTC
few	-	TRBV5-1	TRBJ2-5	CASSLEGVTETQYF	TGCGCCAGCAGCTTAGAGGGGGTTACGGAGACCCAGTACTTC
-	-	TRBV6-1	TRBJ2-7	CASSEGDTSYEQYF	TGTGCCAGCAGTGAAGGGGACACCTCCTACGAGCAGTACTTC
-	-	TRBV5-3	TRBJ1-5	CARSLGRRPGGNQPQHF	TGTGCCAGAAGCTTGGGACGACGCCCAGGGGGCAATCAGCCCCAGCATTTT
-	-	TRBV5-1	TRBJ2-7	CASSLAAGSSYEQYF	TGCGCCAGCAGCTTGGCCGCCGGGAGCTCCTACGAGCAGTACTTC
-	-	TRBV4-1	TRBJ2-7	CASSQDGSGFEQYF	TGCGCCAGCAGCCAAGATGGGTCAGGGTTCGAGCAGTACTTC
-	-	TRBV28	TRBJ1-1	CASSSRVEAFF	TGTGCCAGCAGTTCTAGGGTTGAAGCTTTCTTT
-	-	TRBV5-1	TRBJ2-7	CASSWNHEQYF	TGCGCCAGCAGCTGGAACCACGAGCAGTACTTC
-	-	TRBV19	TRBJ2-5	CASSIAAGKETQYF	TGTGCCAGTAGTATAGCAGCAGGGAAAGAGACCCAGTACTTC
-	-	TRBV7-9	TRBJ1-1	CASSRYTEAFF	TGTGCCAGCAGCCGCTACACTGAAGCTTTCTTT
-	TRBD2	TRBV7-2	TRBJ2-5	CASSLDGTSGLRTQYF	TGTGCCAGCAGCTTAGATGGGACTAGCGGTCTCCGGACCCAGTACTTC
-	-	TRBV30	TRBJ1-2	CAWSVPVGGPTYGYTF	TGTGCCTGGAGTGTCCCAGTGGGGGGTCCGACCTATGGCTACACCTTC
-	TRBD1	TRBV28	TRBJ1-2	CASSLPGGLFGYTF	TGTGCCAGCAGTCTACCAGGGGGCTTGTTTGGCTACACCTTC
-	TRBD2	TRBV29-1	TRBJ2-4	CSVELRASGSNIQYF	TGCAGCGTTGAACTAAGGGCTAGCGGGTCAAACATTCAGTACTTC
-	TRBD1	TRBV18	TRBJ2-7	CASSPGDRAHEQYF	TGTGCCAGCTCACCCGGGGACAGGGCCCACGAGCAGTACTTC
-	-	TRBV5-4	TRBJ2-5	CASAGGGRETQYF	TGTGCCAGCGCTGGGGGCGGGAGAGAGACCCAGTACTTC